The next 16 T cell receptor beta chains were all read from a single sample in a study of CD8+ T cells in alopecia areata. Described treatment: oral pan-JAK inhibitor, 5-10 mg twice daily. Investigators isolated RNA and reverse transcribed it into cDNA to act as the sequencing template. Some clones are missing from TCRdb's copy, which holds only in-frame ones; the method was immunoSEQ multiplex PCR. In the table there are 75,000 to 80,000 clones, around 65% of which are singletons. The input for sequencing was CD8+ T cells sorted from blood, taken at week 24, from a patient treated with tofacitinib. The receptor set was obtained from a human donor with alopecia areata.

This chain joins TRBV7-8 and TRBJ2-5, with TRBD1 identical over 8 bases. Looked up from germline, CDR1 is SGHVS and CDR2 is FQNEAQ. CDR3 size: 17 residues. Trimming removed 1 base from V and 5 bases from J; junction bases left unmatched: 12. CDR3 sequence: CASSLEQWTGSMETQYF. The CDR3 DNA reads TGTGCCAGCAGCTTAGAACAGTGGACAGGGTCAATGGAGACCCAGTACTTC.

This clone was counted once. The J gene is TRBJ2-7, the V gene TRBV5-1; 8 nucleotides align to TRBD1. Looked up from germline, CDR1 is SGHRS and CDR2 is YFSETQ. The V segment lost 2 bases and the J segment 2 bases; nucleotides outside the gene matches: 3. This CDR3 is built from 14 residues. The CDR3, as DNA: TGCGCCAGCAGCTTCTTACAGGGGGCCTACGAGCAGTACTTC. Translated, it gives CASSFLQGAYEQYF. Together with reference TRBV5-1 and TRBJ2-7, the CDR3 gives the full variable domain: KAGVTQTPRYLIKTRGQQVTLSCSPISGHRSVSWYQQTPGQGLQFLFEYFSETQRNKGNFPGRFSGRQFSNSRSEMNVSTLELGDSALYLCASSFLQGAYEQYFGPGTRLTVT.

This chain links TRBV6-5 with TRBJ2-5; 10 bases are shared with TRBD2. The germline V gene has CDR1 MNHEY and CDR2 SVGAGI. This CDR3 spans 15 amino acids. Losses at the gene ends were 5 bases for V and 5 bases for J; bases not matched to a gene: 8. The CDR3 DNA sequence: TGTGCCAGCAGTGCTAGCGGGAGATCTGGGGAGACCCAGTACTTC. Translation gives CASSASGRSGETQYF.

The rearrangement links TRBV29-1 to TRBJ2-5, with a tentative D call TRBD2 (5 bases). The germline V gene has CDR1 SQVTM and CDR2 ANQGSEA. This CDR3 has 14 amino acids. Deletions cut 1 base from V and 2 bases from J, with 11 bases between. The CDR3 region has the DNA TGCAGCGTTGAAGGGACTGACATACAAGAGACCCAGTACTTC. Translated: CSVEGTDIQETQYF.

The chain employs TRBV7-9 and TRBJ1-2, with D possibly being TRBD1 (5 bases). The CDR3 length is 15 residues. CDR1 and CDR2 (germline): SEHNR, FQNEAQ (reference sequence). Trimming pared 3 bases from V and 6 bases from J, leaving 17 bases between. The CDR3 region is CASSFAWTGTDGYTF. CDR3 DNA sequence: TGTGCCAGCAGCTTCGCCTGGACCGGGACGGATGGCTACACCTTC. Supplemented by reference TRBV7-9 and TRBJ1-2, the full variable domain reads DTGVSQNPRHKITKRGQNVTFRCDPISEHNRLYWYRQTLGQGPEFLTYFQNEAQLEKSRLLSDRFSAERPKGSFSTLEIQRTEQGDSAMYLCASSFAWTGTDGYTFGSGTRLTVV.

The chain employs TRBV2 and TRBJ2-3, with D perhaps matching TRBD2 (5 bases). Germline V lookup: CDR1 SNHLY, CDR2 FYNNEI. The CDR3 contains 13 residues. V was trimmed by 3 bases and J by 2 bases, leaving 6 bases between them. Written as DNA, the CDR3 is TGTGCCAGCAGTGACGACTACACAGATACGCAGTATTTT. This encodes CASSDDYTDTQYF.

This clone was seen just once. The V and J genes are TRBV27 and TRBJ2-3; TRBD2 aligns across 12 bases. Unmatched junction bases numbered 4, after V lost 7 bases and J lost 5 bases. This CDR3 has 14 amino acids. The V gene's germline CDR1 is MNHEY and CDR2 SMNVEV (reference sequence). DNA of the CDR3: TGTGCCAGCAAACTAGCGGGAGGAGGAGATACGCAGTATTTT. Translating gives CASKLAGGGDTQYF.

The chain employs TRBV27 and TRBJ2-3; D is undetermined. This CDR3 has 11 residues. Germline V CDR1 and CDR2: MNHEY, SMNVEV (reference sequence). V was cut by 3 bases and J by 11 bases, with 9 bases left in between. CDR3 coding DNA: TGTGCCAGCAGTTTTGGGCTGGAGCAGTATTTT. Encoded protein: CASSFGLEQYF.

The chain has TRBV25-1 and TRBJ1-3, with 8 bases aligning to TRBD1. CDR1 is MGHDK, CDR2 SYGVNS, per germline. Trimming removed 3 bases from V and 0 bases from J; junction bases left unmatched: 1. This CDR3 comprises 15 residues. The CDR3 reads CASSDTGGSGNTIYF. CDR3 DNA: TGTGCCAGCAGTGACACAGGGGGCTCTGGAAACACCATATATTTT.

The V call is TRBV14, the J call TRBJ2-7; TRBD2 matches at 9 bases. The junction had 8 bases not matched to a gene; V was cut back by 1 base and J by 4 bases. The CDR3 sequence is 16 residues long. CDR1 and CDR2 (germline): SGHDN, FVKESK. The CDR3 region has the DNA TGTGCCAGCAGCCAAGTAGAGGGCGGGGGGGCGTACGAGCAGTACTTC. Its translation: CASSQVEGGGAYEQYF.

The chain is built from TRBV30 and TRBJ2-3, with D tentatively TRBD1 (6 bases). The V end lost 1 base, the J end lost 1 base, and 18 bases lay between the germline ends. CDR3 length: 17 residues. Germline V gives CDR1 GTSNPN, CDR2 SVGIG (reference sequence). DNA of the CDR3: TGTGCCTGGAGTGGAAGAGAAACAGGGTATCGCACAGATACGCAGTATTTT. Translation: CAWSGRETGYRTDTQYF. Full variable domain (outside the CDR3, taken from reference TRBV30 and TRBJ2-3): SQTIHQWPATLVQPVGSPLSLECTVEGTSNPNLYWYRQAAGRGLQLLFYSVGIGQISSEVPQNLSASRPQDRQFILSSKKLLLSDSGFYLCAWSGRETGYRTDTQYFGPGTRLTVL.

The chain links TRBV4-1 to TRBJ2-2; D not certain. Germline CDR1 and CDR2: MGHRA and YSYEKL. This CDR3 contains 15 residues. The V end was cut by 4 bases, the J end by 3 bases, with 12 bases between. The CDR3 reads CASSPQPADTGELFF. CDR3 coding DNA: TGCGCCAGCAGCCCCCAGCCGGCAGACACCGGGGAGCTGTTTTTT.

This chain joins TRBV15 and TRBJ1-5, with D maybe TRBD1 (6 bases). In germline, CDR1 is LNHNV, CDR2 YYDKDF (reference sequence). V lost 0 bases and J 1 base, leaving 7 bases between the germline ends. The CDR3 is 15 amino acids. CDR3 amino acids: CATSRDRGSNQPQHF. The CDR3 nucleotides are TGTGCCACCAGCAGAGACAGGGGAAGCAATCAGCCCCAGCATTTT. Based on the CDR3 plus reference TRBV15 and TRBJ1-5, the full variable domain is DAMVIQNPRYQVTQFGKPVTLSCSQTLNHNVMYWYQQKSSQAPKLLFHYYDKDFNNEADTPDNFQSRRPNTSFCFLDIRSPGLGDTAMYLCATSRDRGSNQPQHFGDGTRLSIL.

This clone was recorded a few times. This chain joins TRBV7-2 and TRBJ2-7; the match to TRBD2 covers 8 bases. The germline CDR1 and CDR2 sequences are SGHTA and FQGNSA. The CDR3 length is 15 residues. With V trimmed by 4 bases and J by 3 bases, 8 bases remained unmatched. In nucleotides, the CDR3 is TGTGCCAGCAGCTCTAAACCGGGACTAGTCTACGAGCAGTACTTC. Translating it yields CASSSKPGLVYEQYF.

This sequence joins TRBV7-6 and TRBJ2-7; 11 bases line up with TRBD2. V lost 8 bases and J lost 2; bases outside the gene matches: 8. This CDR3 comprises 15 residues. The germline CDR1 and CDR2 sequences are SGHVS and FNYEAQ. The CDR3 coding sequence is TGTGCCAGCTCGGACGGGACTAGCGGAGCCTACGAGCAGTACTTC. Protein sequence: CASSDGTSGAYEQYF.

The V and J genes are TRBV28 and TRBJ2-1; possible D gene TRBD2, 5 bases. V shed 4 bases and J shed 4 bases, with 11 bases lying between them. Germline V lookup: CDR1 MDHEN, CDR2 SYDVKM. The CDR3 length is 14 residues. The CDR3 spells CASSSVPGYNEQFF. CDR3 sequence (DNA): TGTGCCAGCAGTTCGGTTCCGGGGTACAATGAGCAGTTCTTC.